Given below is one TCR beta chain in context. Allocation to cohorts depended on clinical history reported by the participants. This entry is derived from a study of blood T cell repertoires in COVID-19. The method was immunoSEQ multiplex PCR; TCRdb's version includes in-frame clones alone and lacks a portion of them. The sample carries roughly 220,000 clones, 82% recorded once. The CDR3 loop spans 13 amino acids. CDR1 and CDR2 (germline): KGHSH, LQKENI. The chain carries TRBV18 and TRBJ1-1; D might be TRBD1 (6 bases). This clonotype was obtained from a man in his forties who had recovered from COVID-19. The material sequenced was PBMCs or T cells enriched from blood (not recorded which). The chain's CDR3 is CTTTQGLNTEAFF. DNA for the CDR3: TGTACAACGACGCAGGGGTTGAACACTGAAGCTTTCTTT.